This entry lists 14 T cell receptor beta chains sequenced from one sample in a study of OX40 agonist ivuxolimab in advanced cancers. Sequenced by immunoSEQ multiplex PCR; TCRdb stores in-frame clones only, minus some. Seen here are some 70,000 clones, over 75% observed once, and the top ten hold roughly 8%. Sequencing was performed on CD4+ or CD8+ T cells sorted from blood, taken in a trial of the OX40 agonist ivuxolimab. The receptors were sampled from an adult with an advanced solid tumor such as melanoma, head and neck, liver or kidney cancer.

The chain combines TRBV7-8 with TRBJ1-2, with 7 nucleotides matching TRBD1. The CDR3 covers 14 residues. Germline V gene lookup returns CDR1 SGHVS and CDR2 FQNEAQ. V was pared by 3 bases and J by 6 bases, with 7 bases of the junction left unmatched. The CDR3 loop reads CASSFQQQGHGYTF. The CDR3 DNA reads as TGTGCCAGCAGCTTCCAGCAACAGGGGCATGGCTACACCTTC.

V usage is TRBV7-3 and J usage is TRBJ2-5, with 7 bases fitting TRBD1. J gave up 5 bases and V 5 bases, and 5 bases lay outside the gene matches. Germline V gene sequence: CDR1 SGHTA, CDR2 FQGTGA. The CDR3 consists of 13 residues. The CDR3 is CASSPGQMETQYF. In DNA, the CDR3 is TGTGCCAGCAGCCCGGGACAGATGGAGACCCAGTACTTC.

The V gene is TRBV14, the J gene TRBJ2-3; D unclear. The V gene's germline CDR1 is SGHDN and CDR2 FVKESK. The CDR3 is made up of 16 amino acids. V lost 1 base and J lost 2, with 13 bases in between. Written as DNA, the CDR3 is TGTGCCAGCAGCCAAGGGCCGGTACGAGTCACAGATACGCAGTATTTT. It encodes CASSQGPVRVTDTQYF.

The chain recombines TRBV12-5 with TRBJ1-2; D not certain. The CDR3 runs to 15 residues. Germline V gene lookup returns CDR1 LGHNT and CDR2 FRNRAP. Trimming removed 0 bases at V and 0 bases at J, with 8 bases between. CDR3 in amino acids: CASGLVGSPNYGYTF. The DNA for the CDR3 is TGTGCTAGTGGTTTGGTCGGCAGCCCTAACTATGGCTACACCTTC.

V is TRBV5-1 and J is TRBJ2-7; D perhaps matches TRBD1 (6 bases). The CDR3 contains 14 residues. V was shortened by 0 bases and J by 2 bases, with 9 bases between the two germline ends. Germline CDR1 is SGHRS and CDR2 is YFSETQ. CDR3 loop: CASSLGQVPYEQYF. DNA for the CDR3: TGCGCCAGCAGCTTGGGACAGGTCCCCTACGAGCAGTACTTC.

The chain carries TRBV4-1 and TRBJ1-6; the D is unclear. CDR3 length equals 15 residues. CDR1 and CDR2 from the germline V gene are MGHRA and YSYEKL. V gave up 4 bases and J gave up 4 bases, with 11 bases separating them. Written as DNA, the CDR3 is TGCGCCAGCAGCCGGGAGCACGCTTATAATTCACCCCTCCACTTT. Its protein is CASSREHAYNSPLHF.

DNA of the CDR3: TGTGCCAGCAGCTATGCGGGAGGTCGAGGCGAGCAGTACTTC. Its protein product is CASSYAGGRGEQYF. V is TRBV5-4 and J is TRBJ2-7; 8 bases align to TRBD2. Looked up from germline, CDR1 is SGHNT and CDR2 is YYREEE (reference sequence). V gave up 3 bases and J gave up 6 bases; unmatched junction bases: 8. The CDR3 totals 14 residues. The full variable domain, in which reference TRBV5-4 and TRBJ2-7 provide the parts outside the CDR3, is ETGVTQSPTHLIKTRGQQVTLRCSSQSGHNTVSWYQQALGQGPQFIFQYYREEENGRGNFPPRFSGLQFPNYSSELNVNALELDDSALYLCASSYAGGRGEQYFGPGTRLTVT.

This clone was seen only once. The rearrangement joins TRBV9 to TRBJ2-3; 11 bases agree with TRBD2. V gave up 3 bases and J gave up 5 bases; unmatched junction bases: 5. Germline CDR1 reads SGDLS; CDR2 reads YYNGEE. The CDR3 runs 15 residues. DNA of the CDR3: TGTGCCAGCAGCGAGCTAGCGGGAGGAGGAGATACGCAGTATTTT. Translation: CASSELAGGGDTQYF.

This chain joins TRBV7-9 and TRBJ2-3; 12 bases line up with TRBD1. Looked up from germline, CDR1 is SEHNR and CDR2 is FQNEAQ (reference sequence). The CDR3 has 17 amino acids. The J segment lost 4 bases and the V segment lost 4 bases, leaving 9 bases of the junction unmatched. The CDR3: CASSSFRGQGASDTQYF. CDR3 DNA sequence: TGTGCCAGCAGCTCATTCAGGGGACAGGGGGCCTCAGATACGCAGTATTTT.

The J gene is TRBJ1-2, the V gene TRBV11-1; D gene unclear. V lost 5 bases to trimming and J lost 5 bases, with 12 bases between them. This CDR3 comprises 13 residues. The V gene's germline CDR1 is SGHAT and CDR2 FQDESV (reference sequence). The CDR3 reads CASSPDWEYGYTF. CDR3 nucleotide sequence: TGTGCCAGCAGCCCCGATTGGGAATATGGCTACACCTTC.

The chain combines TRBV4-1 with TRBJ2-5, with TRBD2 matching over 13 bases. V trimming: 2 bases; J trimming: 3 bases; junction bases outside the gene matches: 12. Germline V gene lookup returns CDR1 MGHRA and CDR2 YSYEKL. The CDR3 extends over 19 amino acids. The CDR3 loop is CASSQNGLAGVLGKETQYF. CDR3 nucleotides: TGCGCCAGCAGCCAAAACGGACTAGCGGGGGTCCTAGGAAAAGAGACCCAGTACTTC.

This chain links TRBV9 with TRBJ2-1; D is ambiguous. V lost 2 bases, J lost 10 bases, and 10 bases lay in between. The CDR3 loop spans 12 amino acids. Germline values: CDR1 SGDLS, CDR2 YYNGEE. CDR3 amino acids: CASSVRNGEQFF. CDR3 nucleotide sequence: TGTGCCAGCAGCGTTAGAAACGGGGAGCAGTTCTTC.

This clone was recorded only once. CDR3 bases: TGCGCCAGCAGCTGGGACGGACATCCCGTTCAAGAGACCCAGTACTTC. Amino acids: CASSWDGHPVQETQYF. The chain carries TRBV5-1 and TRBJ2-5; the D call may be TRBD1 or TRBD2 (5 bases each). Trimming cost V 3 bases and J 2 bases, with 17 bases left between them. Germline V lookup: CDR1 SGHRS, CDR2 YFSETQ. The CDR3 has 16 amino acids.

The rearrangement links TRBV10-3 to TRBJ2-7; D ambiguous. CDR1 and CDR2 from the germline V gene are ENHRY and SYGVKD. With 4 bases removed from V and 3 bases from J, the gap between germline ends came to 7 bases. The CDR3 contains 12 residues. The chain's CDR3 is CAISGLGYEQYF. The CDR3 region has the DNA TGTGCCATCAGTGGGCTCGGCTACGAGCAGTACTTC.